This TCR beta chain emerged from a study of blood T cells in healthy people across ages. Donation came from healthy Caucasian individuals in Russia who were aged roughly 6 to 95. Each sample yielded at least 5.5 micrograms of PBMC total RNA. Germline CDR1 reads KGHSY; CDR2 reads FQNENV. CDR3 size: 15 residues. The V segment lost 0 bases and the J segment 9 bases; nucleotides outside the gene matches: 3. This clonotype was detected a few times. Using a J-beta primer mix together with a sample-barcoded 5' primer, a second PCR was run for about 7 to 12 cycles. MiXCR was run by TCRdb on the 5' RACE reads, yielding one entry per CDR3 protein. The sample includes 1.5 million to 1.9 million distinct CDR3 sequences, about 45% of them seen just once.

The receptor comes from a woman aged 18-30 years in good health. The sample was blood. This chain joins TRBV16 and TRBJ1-6; 9 positions match TRBD1. CDR3 residues: CASSQSGQGTSPLHF. Here the CDR3 DNA reads TGTGCCAGCAGCCAATCTGGACAGGGGACTTCACCCCTCCACTTT.